This T cell receptor (beta chain) originates from a study of shared clonotypes between healthy human individuals (dated by TCRdb to 2018 to 2020). Study-wide context: The cohort included a few men and a couple of women between 18 and 49 years of age. Each donor's leukapheresis produced roughly between roughly 0.94 and 9.5 billion PBMCs. For each donor, CD4 naive and CD4 memory were each given three plates, CD8 naive was given two plates, and CD8 memory was given one plate. To increase sequencing depth and limit assay-specific biases, different laboratories used diverse techniques to prepare libraries and sequence TCR repertoires. Blood TCR repertoires of five healthy adults were deeply sequenced to estimate repertoire size and the extent of clonotype sharing between individuals.

Paper-wide results and their limitations: Higher generation probabilities were observed for clonotypes shared by all four sorted-subset donors than for non-shared clonotypes. Naive subsets generally had larger estimated clonotype richness than memory subsets did. Incomplete sequencing was indicated by rarefaction of sorted-subset datasets, despite the large sequencing depth. Pairwise subsampling led to the expectation that sequencing depth would affect the degree of clonotype sharing among donors. The genetic and exposure-history diversity represented was limited by the small number of donors. When several donors were compared, the shared fraction of clonotypes was around 5.1% for naive CD4, more than 3% for naive CD8, about 2.4% for memory CD4, and 0.4% for memory CD8. Only blood was sampled, and tissue TCR repertoires likely differ from those in blood.

Using the deep immunoSEQ assay, multiplex PCR amplified TCR CDR3 regions from genomic DNA. Genomic DNA extracted from each cell subset was distributed evenly over all wells of several immunoSEQ 96-well plates, and each plate served as one replicate. For sorted subsets, roughly 200 ng genomic DNA, equal to some 28,000 T cell genomes, was loaded into each replicate PCR. The purified libraries were quantified using a Qubit 3.0 fluorometer, sized with a Bioanalyzer 2100, and then quantified again using the KAPA Library Quantification kit. A separate single-read 150-cycle Illumina NextSeq 550 flow cell was used to sequence each immunoSEQ 96-well plate. The source study handled its data this way. Because the immunoSEQ output included only junctional sequences and no quality scores, the filtering could not be the same as the filtering used for full-length reads. To assign V/J genes and CDR3, sequences were annotated against IMGT germline references using PyIR, a Python wrapper for IgBLAST v1.9. Reads were filtered out if the reads had weak V/J assignments (E-value above 1e-6), no CDR3, stop codons, out-of-frame junctions, or ambiguous translated residues. V3J clonotypes were defined as sequences sharing an identical inferred V gene, J gene, and CDR3 amino acid sequence. Percentage overlap between repertoires was computed as shared unique clonotypes divided by the size of the smaller repertoire. Richness of each repertoire was evaluated using RTK rarefaction, the Chao1 estimator, and Recon v2.1 estimates of unobserved clonotypes. OLGA was used to compute generation probabilities for all TCRbeta clonotypes that the gDNA method yielded from a handful of donors. The table comes from immuneACCESS by way of TCRdb, which keeps in-frame sequences with V and J called. Part of the clones is missing from these tables; in studies checked, under half for an unresolved V gene and the rest for unknown reasons. From that table come the V and J calls and clone size; the DNA was used to work out D and trimming. The sample data list millions of clones, and approximately 94% of these were observed just once. In total, the top ten clones hold 1.7% of the sample.

CD8 naive samples consisted of CD45RO-negative cells that were positively selected for CCR7, yielding a CD45RA+CCR7+ population without TemRA cells. Healthy HIV-negative adults with no recently reported acute infections or vaccinations were included as donors. Every donor was a Caucasian adult living in Nashville, Tennessee, USA. Blood was obtained by leukapheresis, after which PBMCs were separated by Ficoll-Histopaque density gradient centrifugation and cryopreserved in liquid nitrogen vapor phase. Purity and quantity of every magnetically sorted T cell population were checked by analytical flow cytometry. Each sorted fraction had its genomic DNA isolated and then quantified by UV absorbance on a Nanodrop 2000c. As for this clone: Its antigen is not yet known. The record has no base qualities; no much larger clone is one base away.

The germline V gene yields SGDLS for CDR1 and YYNGEE for CDR2. V sheds 0 bases and J sheds 1 base, leaving 14 bases between their ends. The CDR3 spans 17 residues, from the cysteine through the phenylalanine. Only the CDR3 region is kept as DNA, spanning 51 bases read in frame from base 1. This TCR derives from a man younger than 30 in good health. Some clones in this sample may be carry-over from other donors' samples. The sample consisted of naive CD8+ T cells from PBMCs. The cell subset or site label for this specimen denotes: CD45RA+CCR7+. This chain joins TRBV9 to TRBJ1-3, and TRBD1 may be the D gene, going by 6 matching bases. The nucleotides read TGTGCCAGCAGCGTAGAAGGCAGGGGATCGTCTGGAAACACCATATATTTT. It encodes CASSVEGRGSSGNTIYF. The full variable domain, with segments outside the CDR3 supplied by the reference TRBV9 and TRBJ1-3 proteins, appears as DSGVTQTPKHLITATGQRVTLRCSPRSGDLSVYWYQQSLDQGLQFLIQYYNGEERAKGNILERFSAQQFPDLHSELNLSSLELGDSALYFCASSVEGRGSSGNTIYFGEGSWLTVV.